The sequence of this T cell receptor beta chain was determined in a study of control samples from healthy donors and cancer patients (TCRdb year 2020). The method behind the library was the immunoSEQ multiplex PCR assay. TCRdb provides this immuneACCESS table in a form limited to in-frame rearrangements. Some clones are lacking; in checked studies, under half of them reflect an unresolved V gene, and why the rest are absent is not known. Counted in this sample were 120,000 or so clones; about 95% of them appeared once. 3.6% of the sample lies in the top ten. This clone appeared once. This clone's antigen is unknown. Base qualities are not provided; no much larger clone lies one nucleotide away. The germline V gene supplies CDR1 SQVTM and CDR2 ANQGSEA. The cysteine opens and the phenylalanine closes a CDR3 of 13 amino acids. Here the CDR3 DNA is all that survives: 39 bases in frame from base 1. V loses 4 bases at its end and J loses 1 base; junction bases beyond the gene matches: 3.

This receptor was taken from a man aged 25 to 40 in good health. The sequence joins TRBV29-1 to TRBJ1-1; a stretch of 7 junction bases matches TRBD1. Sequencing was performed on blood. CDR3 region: CSVVYRGNTEAFF. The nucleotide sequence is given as TGCAGCGTTGTATACAGGGGGAACACTGAAGCTTTCTTT.